The T cell receptor beta chain described here comes from a study of T cell clonality in common variable immunodeficiency. Concerning this clone: The antigen remains undetermined. From the germline J gene comes the end of the CDR3, since the read stops 3 residues before it.

Study outcomes and limitations: Links between repertoire features and CVID complications were heterogeneity-limited. In common variable immunodeficiency, TCR beta chains reportedly carried fewer deletions and N-nucleotide insertions. The cause of increased CVID clonality remains unclear without subpopulation sequencing.

Donors gave about 5 to 8 ml heparinized peripheral whole blood. The CDR3 covers 16 residues. Germline V gene data show CDR1 as KGHSH and CDR2 as LQKENI. Some clones are missing from TCRdb's copy, which holds only in-frame ones; the method was immunoSEQ multiplex PCR. The repertoire consists of roughly 52,000 clones, none detected only once. The V gene is TRBV18, the J gene TRBJ1-2; 9 bases fit TRBD1. The source is a person aged 18 to 75 in good health. Sample: peripheral blood mononuclear cells. This CDR3 is CASSQLPGQGNNDYTF. The DNA read from the CDR3 is TGTGCCAGCTCTCAACTACCGGGACAGGGAAACAATGAC.